What follows are 3 T cell receptor beta chains derived from one specimen sequenced in a study of CD8 T cells in Susac syndrome. It was with random hexamers that roughly 0.45 to 1 ug RNA was reverse transcribed. TCRdb re-called the immunoSEQ multiplex PCR reads with MiXCR, one entry per CDR3 protein. The sample holds 180,000 or so distinct CDR3 sequences, 90% to 95% seen once. Sequencing was carried out using CD4+ T cells from PBMCs. The source is a human donor with multiple sclerosis.

This clonotype showed up just once. V and J are TRBV5-4 and TRBJ2-2, with 8 bases lining up with TRBD1. Trimming removed 7 bases from V and 4 bases from J; junction bases left unmatched: 9. In germline, CDR1 is SGHNT, CDR2 YYREEE (reference sequence). The CDR3 has 15 residues. The CDR3 protein is CASGSHGTGTGELFF. The CDR3, as DNA: TGTGCCAGCGGATCCCACGGGACAGGCACCGGGGAGCTGTTTTTT. Full variable domain (remainder filled in from reference TRBV5-4 and TRBJ2-2): ETGVTQSPTHLIKTRGQQVTLRCSSQSGHNTVSWYQQALGQGPQFIFQYYREEENGRGNFPPRFSGLQFPNYSSELNVNALELDDSALYLCASGSHGTGTGELFFGEGSRLTVL.

The V call is TRBV14, the J call TRBJ2-5; D perhaps matches TRBD1 (5 bases). V lost 3 bases to trimming and J lost 5 bases, with 16 bases between them. The CDR3 has 15 residues. Germline loops: CDR1 SGHDN, CDR2 FVKESK. In nucleotides, the CDR3 is TGTGCCAGCAGCCAGAACCTAGGGGTGGTGGAGACCCAGTACTTC. This sequence encodes CASSQNLGVVETQYF.

This chain links TRBV15 with TRBJ2-2; D is perhaps TRBD1 or TRBD2 (5 bases each). The CDR3 has 16 residues. The germline V gene has CDR1 LNHNV and CDR2 YYDKDF (reference sequence). Trimming left V 5 bases short and J 3 bases short, with 16 bases between. CDR3 in amino acids: CATSPWGSQHTGELFF. CDR3 DNA sequence: TGTGCCACCAGCCCCTGGGGGAGCCAGCACACCGGGGAGCTGTTTTTT.